This is a list of T cell receptor beta chains from one sample in a study of T cell responses to AZD1222 COVID-19 vaccine. Assay: immunoSEQ multiplex PCR; the TCRdb copy retains only in-frame clones and omits some. Here the sample spans 120,000 or so clones, around 90% being singletons. Sequencing used peripheral blood, obtained on day 0 of MenACWY control vaccination. These receptors were obtained from an adult in good health. Both conserved end residues are part of each CDR3. The order of the fields is clone size, V gene, J gene, D gene, CDR3 DNA, CDR3 protein. D genes are given only for firm matches. A row's size may be missing; if present it is once, few, many or a size class.

.,TRBV29-1,TRBJ2-7,TRBD2,TGCAGCGTAACCAGACTAGCGGATTACGAGCAGTACTTC,CSVTRLADYEQYF
.,TRBV27,TRBJ1-1,.,TGTGCCAGCAGTTTAAGGGCCTTCACTGAAGCTTTCTTT,CASSLRAFTEAFF
.,TRBV28,TRBJ2-2,.,TGTGCCAGCAGTACTTTCACCGGGGAGCTGTTTTTT,CASSTFTGELFF
.,TRBV10-1,TRBJ2-7,.,TGCGCCAGCAGTGACCGGGGCACCCCTTTCGAGCAGTACTTC,CASSDRGTPFEQYF
.,TRBV12-3/TRBV12-4,TRBJ1-4,.,TGTGCCAGCAGTAGTGGTGAAAAACTGTTTTTT,CASSSGEKLFF
.,TRBV27,TRBJ2-1,TRBD2,TGTGCCAGCATCCGGGGCTCGGCGGGAGGCATCTACAATGAGCAGTTCTTC,CASIRGSAGGIYNEQFF
few,TRBV7-3,TRBJ1-1,TRBD1,TGTGCCAGCAGCTTATACAGGGGTGAAGCTTTCTTT,CASSLYRGEAFF
once,TRBV6-5,TRBJ1-5,TRBD1,TGTGCCAGCAGGGGACAGGGAGGCGGGCAGCCCCAGCATTTT,CASRGQGGGQPQHF
.,TRBV3-1/TRBV3-2,TRBJ2-7,TRBD2,TGTGCCAGCAGCCAAAAAGGTGCGTGGGGACTAGCCTACGAGCAGTACTTC,CASSQKGAWGLAYEQYF
.,TRBV6-1,TRBJ1-1,.,TGTGCCAGCAGTGAACGGGGGGCTGAAGCTTTCTTT,CASSERGAEAFF
.,TRBV2,TRBJ2-7,.,TGTGCCAGTACGGAACGGGCAACTTGGGGGGAGCAGTACTTC,CASTERATWGEQYF
.,TRBV2,TRBJ1-6,.,TGTGCCAGCAGTGTTCTACCCAATAATTCACCCCTCCACTTT,CASSVLPNNSPLHF
.,TRBV29-1,TRBJ2-3,TRBD1,TGCAGCGTTGTGCCACAGGGGGCAGATACGCAGTATTTT,CSVVPQGADTQYF
.,TRBV7-7,TRBJ2-5,.,TGTGCCAGCAGCCGGATGGGCGGGACCCAAGAGACCCAGTACTTC,CASSRMGGTQETQYF
few,TRBV4-1,TRBJ1-2,.,TGCGCCAGCAGCCGCACAACGGATCTTTTAGACGGCGGGATCTATGGCTACACCTTC,CASSRTTDLLDGGIYGYTF
.,TRBV27,TRBJ1-3,.,TGTGCCAGCAGTCCCAGCCCGGGGGCCTCTGGAAACACCATATATTTT,CASSPSPGASGNTIYF
once,TRBV28,TRBJ2-7,.,TGTGCCAGCAGCCCTCCGGGGCGGGGTGGTTACGAGCAGTACTTC,CASSPPGRGGYEQYF
.,TRBV5-1,TRBJ2-2,.,TGCGCCAGCAGCCAAGCCCCCGGGACCCTAGCCGGGGAGCTGTTTTTT,CASSQAPGTLAGELFF
.,TRBV5-1,TRBJ2-5,TRBD2,TGCGCCAGCAGCGGAACTAGCGGGAGTTACGAGACCCAGTACTTC,CASSGTSGSYETQYF
.,TRBV28,TRBJ1-5,.,TGTGCCAGTTTAATCCGGGACACCAATCAGCCCCAGCATTTT,CASLIRDTNQPQHF
once,TRBV10-2,TRBJ1-2,.,TGCGCCAGCAGTGAGTCGACTCGGAGGCAAGGGGGCTACACCTTC,CASSESTRRQGGYTF
.,TRBV4-1,TRBJ1-3,.,TGCGCCAGCAGCCAAGATCCCAGGGGAGGGGTTGGCTCTGGAAACACCATATATTTT,CASSQDPRGGVGSGNTIYF
.,TRBV5-1,TRBJ2-7,TRBD2,TGCGCCAGCAGCTTGGAGTCTAGCGGGACGTCTTACGAGCAGTACTTC,CASSLESSGTSYEQYF
.,TRBV11-2,TRBJ1-1,.,TGTGCCAGCAGCTTAGATCTGGGACAGAACACTGAAGCTTTCTTT,CASSLDLGQNTEAFF
.,TRBV2,TRBJ2-4,TRBD1,TGTGCCAGCAGTGAAGTCGGGACAGGGGTGGTCAGTGGAAACATTCAGTACTTC,CASSEVGTGVVSGNIQYF
.,TRBV6-6,TRBJ2-2,.,TGTGCCAGCAGTTCAGTAGACAGCCTAGAGCTGTTTTTT,CASSSVDSLELFF
few,TRBV18,TRBJ2-7,.,TGTGCCAGCTCACCACCGAACTTCCGCTACGAGCAGTACTTC,CASSPPNFRYEQYF
.,TRBV4-2,TRBJ2-3,.,TGTGCCAGCAGGCAGAACGGAGAGGCAGATACGCAGTATTTT,CASRQNGEADTQYF
once,TRBV3-1/TRBV3-2,TRBJ2-7,.,TGTGCCAGCAGCCAAGACGGGAGATCCTACGAGCAGTACTTC,CASSQDGRSYEQYF
.,TRBV9,TRBJ2-6,TRBD1,TGTGCCAGCAGCGCACCCGGGACAGGGTTCTCTGGGGCCAACGTCCTGACTTTC,CASSAPGTGFSGANVLTF
.,TRBV9,TRBJ2-1,TRBD1,TGTGCCAGCAGCGGGGGACGGACAGGCTACCCCTACAATGAGCAGTTCTTC,CASSGGRTGYPYNEQFF
.,TRBV5-1,TRBJ2-3,.,TGCGCCAGCAGCGCCGCAGGGTTCATCGGCACAGATACGCAGTATTTT,CASSAAGFIGTDTQYF
.,TRBV5-1,TRBJ2-7,TRBD2,TGCGCCAGCAGCGAAGGACTAGCGGGAGTCCACGAGCAGTACTTC,CASSEGLAGVHEQYF
once,TRBV3-1/TRBV3-2,TRBJ1-3,.,TGTGCCAGCAGCCGACAGGGAAACACCATATATTTT,CASSRQGNTIYF
.,TRBV28,TRBJ2-7,.,TGTGCCAGCAGTGCTCCGGGTCAAAGCTCCTACGAGCAGTACTTC,CASSAPGQSSYEQYF
.,TRBV28,TRBJ2-3,.,TGTGCCAGCACCCCCGGGCCAGGTCGGTTTAGGCAGTATTTT,CASTPGPGRFRQYF
.,TRBV28,TRBJ1-4,.,TGTGCCAGCAGTCTTAGTATTAATGAAAAACTGTTTTTT,CASSLSINEKLFF
.,TRBV2,TRBJ2-7,TRBD2,TGTGCCAGCAGCAATGGCGGGAGTACGTACGAGCAGTACTTC,CASSNGGSTYEQYF
.,TRBV19,TRBJ2-6,.,TGTGCCAGCAGAGAACGGGGCTCTGGGGCCAACGTCCTGACTTTC,CASRERGSGANVLTF
.,TRBV7-8,TRBJ2-1,TRBD2,TGTGCCAGCAGCCTATGGACTAGCGGATTGAGGGACAATGAGCAGTTCTTC,CASSLWTSGLRDNEQFF
.,TRBV18,TRBJ1-1,.,TGTGCCAGCTCACCCCTAAACCTGAACACTGAAGCTTTCTTT,CASSPLNLNTEAFF
.,TRBV5-6,TRBJ2-1,.,TGTGCCAGCAGCTTGTCTGCGGCAGGGGTAGGTTCGGGTAATGAGCAGTTCTTC,CASSLSAAGVGSGNEQFF
.,TRBV7-9,TRBJ2-5,.,TGTGCCAGCAGCTTACCGCTGAGTGAACAAGAGACCCAGTACTTC,CASSLPLSEQETQYF
.,TRBV5-1,TRBJ2-2,.,TGCGCCAGCCAGACAGGACTGAACACCGGGGAGCTGTTTTTT,CASQTGLNTGELFF